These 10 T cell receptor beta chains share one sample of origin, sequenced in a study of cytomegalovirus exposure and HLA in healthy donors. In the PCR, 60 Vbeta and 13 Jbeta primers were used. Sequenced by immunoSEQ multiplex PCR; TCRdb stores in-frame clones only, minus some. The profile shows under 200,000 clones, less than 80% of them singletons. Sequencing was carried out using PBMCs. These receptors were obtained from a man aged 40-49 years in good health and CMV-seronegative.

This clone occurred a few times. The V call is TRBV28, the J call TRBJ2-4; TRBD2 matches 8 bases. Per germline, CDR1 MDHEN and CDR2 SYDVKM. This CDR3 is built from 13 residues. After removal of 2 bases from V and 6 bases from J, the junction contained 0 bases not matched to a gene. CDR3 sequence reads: CASSLRGGNIQYF. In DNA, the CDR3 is TGTGCCAGCAGTTTACGGGGGGGAAACATTCAGTACTTC.

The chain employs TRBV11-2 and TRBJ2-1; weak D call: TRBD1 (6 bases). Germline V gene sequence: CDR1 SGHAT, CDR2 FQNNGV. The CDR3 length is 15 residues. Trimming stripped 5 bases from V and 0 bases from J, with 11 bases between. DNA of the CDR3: TGTGCCAGCAGCCTACAGGGTAGCTCCTACAATGAGCAGTTCTTC. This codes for CASSLQGSSYNEQFF.

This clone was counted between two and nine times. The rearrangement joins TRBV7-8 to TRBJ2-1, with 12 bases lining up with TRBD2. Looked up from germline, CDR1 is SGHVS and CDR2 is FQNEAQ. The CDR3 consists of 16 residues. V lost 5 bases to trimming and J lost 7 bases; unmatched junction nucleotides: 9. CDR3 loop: CASSTRTSGTGNEQFF. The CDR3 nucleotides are TGTGCCAGCAGCACTAGGACTAGCGGGACTGGGAATGAGCAGTTCTTC.

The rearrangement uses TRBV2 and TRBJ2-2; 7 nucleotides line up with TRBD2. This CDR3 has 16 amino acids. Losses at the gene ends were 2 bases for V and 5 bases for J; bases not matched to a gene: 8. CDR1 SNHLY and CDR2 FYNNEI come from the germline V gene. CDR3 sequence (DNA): TGTGCCAGCAGTGAAATGCGGGAGCGTATAACCGGGGAGCTGTTTTTT. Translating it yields CASSEMRERITGELFF.

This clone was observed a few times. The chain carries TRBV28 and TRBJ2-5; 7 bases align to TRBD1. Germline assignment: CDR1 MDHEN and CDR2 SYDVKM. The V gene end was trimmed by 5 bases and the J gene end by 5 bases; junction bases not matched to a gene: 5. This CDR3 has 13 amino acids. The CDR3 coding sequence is TGTGCCAGCAGTCTCGGACAGGCGGAGACCCAGTACTTC. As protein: CASSLGQAETQYF.

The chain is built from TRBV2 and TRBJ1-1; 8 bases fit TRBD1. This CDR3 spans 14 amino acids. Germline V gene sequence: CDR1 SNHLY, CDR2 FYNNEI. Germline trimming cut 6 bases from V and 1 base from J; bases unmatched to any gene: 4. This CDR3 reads CASRRDRGNTEAFF. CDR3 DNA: TGTGCCAGCAGGAGAGACAGGGGGAACACTGAAGCTTTCTTT.

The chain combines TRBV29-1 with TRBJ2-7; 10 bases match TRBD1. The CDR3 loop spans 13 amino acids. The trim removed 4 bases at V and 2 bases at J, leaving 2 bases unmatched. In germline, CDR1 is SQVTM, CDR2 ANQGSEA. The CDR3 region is CSVAGQGPYEQYF. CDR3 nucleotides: TGCAGCGTTGCGGGACAGGGGCCCTACGAGCAGTACTTC.

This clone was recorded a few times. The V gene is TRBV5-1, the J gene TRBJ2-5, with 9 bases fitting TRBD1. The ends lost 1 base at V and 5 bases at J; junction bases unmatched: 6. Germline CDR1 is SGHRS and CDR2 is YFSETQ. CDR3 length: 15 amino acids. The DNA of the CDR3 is TGCGCCAGCAGCTTGATGGGACAGGGAGGGGAGACCCAGTACTTC. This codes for CASSLMGQGGETQYF.

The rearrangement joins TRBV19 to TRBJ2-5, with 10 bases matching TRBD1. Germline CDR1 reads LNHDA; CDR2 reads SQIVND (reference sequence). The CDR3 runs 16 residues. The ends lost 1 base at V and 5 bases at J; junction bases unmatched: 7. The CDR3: CASSIARTGGMETQYF. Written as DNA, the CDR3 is TGTGCCAGTAGTATAGCCCGGACAGGGGGAATGGAGACCCAGTACTTC.

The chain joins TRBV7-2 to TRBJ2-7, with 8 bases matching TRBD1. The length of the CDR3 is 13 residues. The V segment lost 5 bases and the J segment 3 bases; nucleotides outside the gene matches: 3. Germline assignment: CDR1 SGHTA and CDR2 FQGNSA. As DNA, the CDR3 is TGTGCCAGCAGCCCCGGACAGGGCTACGAGCAGTACTTC. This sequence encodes CASSPGQGYEQYF.